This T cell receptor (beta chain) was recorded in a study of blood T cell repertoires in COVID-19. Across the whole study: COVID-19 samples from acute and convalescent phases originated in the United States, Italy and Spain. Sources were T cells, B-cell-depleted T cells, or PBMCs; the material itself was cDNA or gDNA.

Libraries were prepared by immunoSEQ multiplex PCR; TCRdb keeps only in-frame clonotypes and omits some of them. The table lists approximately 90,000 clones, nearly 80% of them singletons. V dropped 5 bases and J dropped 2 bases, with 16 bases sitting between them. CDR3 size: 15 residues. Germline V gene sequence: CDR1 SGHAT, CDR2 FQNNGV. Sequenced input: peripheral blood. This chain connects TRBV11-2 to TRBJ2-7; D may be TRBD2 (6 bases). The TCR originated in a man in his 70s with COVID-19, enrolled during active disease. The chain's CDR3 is CASSTLAEPTYEQYF. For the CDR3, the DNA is TGTGCCAGCAGCACGTTAGCGGAACCTACCTACGAGCAGTACTTC.